The clone carrying this T cell receptor (beta chain) qualifies as medium-sized. The antigen is undetermined. This sample is part of a study of liver allograft versus peripheral blood T cells. Study background: Blood and transplanted-liver T cell receptor repertoires from recipients were compared. General observations from the study: In liver allografts, T cell receptor repertoires reportedly differed from the repertoires found in peripheral blood.

MiXCR, run by TCRdb on the reads, gives a single entry per CDR3 protein. The sample has approximately 12,000 distinct CDR3 sequences; 20% to 25% are singletons. The receptor was derived from a human patient who had a liver transplant. Some T cells may arise from the graft donor.

CDR3 sequence reads: CASSRTENTEAFF. The CDR3, as DNA: TGTGCCAGCAGCCGTACAGAGAACACTGAAGCTTTCTTT. The V call is TRBV6-2 or TRBV6-3, the J call TRBJ1-1, with no clear D. The germline CDR1 and CDR2 sequences are MNHEY and SVGEGT. The CDR3 extends over 13 amino acids. The V and J ends lost 6 bases and 1 base respectively, with 9 bases between them.